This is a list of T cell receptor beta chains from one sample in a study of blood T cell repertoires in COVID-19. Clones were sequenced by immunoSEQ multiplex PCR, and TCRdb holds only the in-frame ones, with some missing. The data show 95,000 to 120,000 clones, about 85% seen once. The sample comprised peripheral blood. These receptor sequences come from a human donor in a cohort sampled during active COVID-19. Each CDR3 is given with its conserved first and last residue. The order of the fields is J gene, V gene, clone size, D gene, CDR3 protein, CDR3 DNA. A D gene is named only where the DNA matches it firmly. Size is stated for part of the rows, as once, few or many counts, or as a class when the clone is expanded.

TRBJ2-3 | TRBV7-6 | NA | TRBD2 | CASSLVTGGFTDTQYF | TGTGCCAGCAGCCTAGTTACGGGGGGTTTCACAGATACGCAGTATTTT
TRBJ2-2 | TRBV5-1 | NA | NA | CASSLGQIVRLTGELFF | TGCGCCAGCAGCTTGGGGCAGATAGTGAGACTAACCGGGGAGCTGTTTTTT
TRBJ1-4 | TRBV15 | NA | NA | CATSRAPPRATNEKLFF | TGTGCCACCAGCAGAGCCCCCCCGAGAGCAACTAATGAAAAACTGTTTTTT
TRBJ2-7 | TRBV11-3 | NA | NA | CASSLSAGYEQYF | TGTGCCAGCAGCTTAAGCGCGGGCTACGAGCAGTACTTC
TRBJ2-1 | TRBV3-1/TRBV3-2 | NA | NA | CASSQGGARNEQFF | TGTGCCAGCAGCCAAGGTGGGGCACGCAATGAGCAGTTCTTC
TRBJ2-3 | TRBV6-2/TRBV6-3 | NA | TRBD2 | CASSYGWTGGQDTQYF | TGTGCCAGCAGTTACGGCTGGACGGGGGGGCAAGATACGCAGTATTTT
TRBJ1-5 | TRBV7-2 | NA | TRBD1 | CASSWTGGLGQPQHF | TGTGCCAGCAGCTGGACAGGGGGCCTGGGTCAGCCCCAGCATTTT
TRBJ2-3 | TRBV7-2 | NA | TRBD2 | CASSLRLALPTDTQYF | TGTGCCAGCAGCCTAAGACTAGCTCTACCCACAGATACGCAGTATTTT
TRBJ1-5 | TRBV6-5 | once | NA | CASSYFLDNGQPQHF | TGTGCCAGCAGTTACTTCTTGGACAATGGTCAGCCCCAGCATTTT
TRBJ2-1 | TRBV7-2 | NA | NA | CASSLRANLHLSYNEQFF | TGTGCCAGCAGCCTGCGAGCTAACCTCCACCTTTCCTACAATGAGCAGTTCTTC
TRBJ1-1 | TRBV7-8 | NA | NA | CASSLVTGNTEAFF | TGTGCCAGCAGCTTAGTCACCGGGAACACTGAAGCTTTCTTT
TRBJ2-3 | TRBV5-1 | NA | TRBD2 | CASRPSGEVTDTQYF | TGCGCCAGCAGACCCAGCGGGGAGGTGACAGATACGCAGTATTTT
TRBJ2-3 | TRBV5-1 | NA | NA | CASSLGPSTDTQYF | TGCGCCAGCAGCTTGGGTCCCTCCACAGATACGCAGTATTTT
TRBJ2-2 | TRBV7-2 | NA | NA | CASLGQSNTGELFF | TGTGCCAGCCTAGGACAATCGAACACCGGGGAGCTGTTTTTT
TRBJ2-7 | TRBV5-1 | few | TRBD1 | CASSLGTGVVYEQYF | TGCGCCAGCAGCTTGGGGACAGGGGTGGTCTACGAGCAGTACTTC
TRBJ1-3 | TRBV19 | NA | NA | CASSARGTRGSGNTIYF | TGTGCCAGTAGTGCTAGGGGGACAAGGGGATCCGGAAACACCATATATTTT
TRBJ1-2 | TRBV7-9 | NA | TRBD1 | CASSPGQHYGYTF | TGTGCCAGCAGCCCGGGACAGCACTATGGCTACACCTTC
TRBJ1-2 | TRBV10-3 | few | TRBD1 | CASGTGGNGYTF | TGTGCCAGCGGGACAGGGGGGAACGGCTACACCTTC
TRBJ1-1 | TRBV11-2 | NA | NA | CASSLTGPDTEAFF | TGTGCCAGCAGCTTAACAGGACCGGACACTGAAGCTTTCTTT
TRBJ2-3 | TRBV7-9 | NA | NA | CASLARTDTQYF | TGTGCCAGCTTAGCCCGCACAGATACGCAGTATTTT
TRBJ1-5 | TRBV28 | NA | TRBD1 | CASSFTGASNQPQHF | TGTGCCAGCAGTTTTACAGGGGCCAGCAATCAGCCCCAGCATTTT
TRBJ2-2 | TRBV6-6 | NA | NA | CASSRPGQDNTGELFF | TGTGCCAGCAGTCGACCGGGACAAGATAACACCGGGGAGCTGTTTTTT
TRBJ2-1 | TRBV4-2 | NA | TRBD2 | CASSQDLAGGGNEQFF | TGTGCCAGCAGCCAAGATTTAGCGGGGGGTGGAAATGAGCAGTTCTTC
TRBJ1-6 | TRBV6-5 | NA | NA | CASSYGGPANSPLHF | TGTGCCAGCAGTTACGGAGGGCCAGCCAATTCACCCCTCCACTTT
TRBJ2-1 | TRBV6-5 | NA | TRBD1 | CASSRDSNNEQFF | TGTGCCAGCAGTCGGGACAGTAACAATGAGCAGTTCTTC
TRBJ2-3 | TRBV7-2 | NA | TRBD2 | CASNSLGGVRDTQYF | TGTGCCAGCAACTCCCTCGGGGGGGTCAGAGATACGCAGTATTTT